The TCR beta chain under discussion was sequenced for a study of cytomegalovirus exposure and HLA in healthy donors. Points on this clone: An end of the junction differs from the germline gene, which may be a read error.

The CDR3 covers 17 residues. Germline CDR1 SEHNR, CDR2 FQNEAQ (reference sequence). The PCR was carried out with 60 Vbeta primers and 13 Jbeta primers. Generated by immunoSEQ multiplex PCR, the TCRdb table keeps only in-frame clones and is missing some. The sample has more than 150,000 clones, approximately 84% seen once; the top ten hold 0.2% to 0.3%. The sequencing input was PBMCs. This sequence originates from a girl under three years old in good health and CMV-seronegative. The chain couples TRBV7-9 to TRBJ2-7; D perhaps matches TRBD2 (6 bases). The CDR3 DNA reads as TGTTCCAGCAGCTTAGCAACTAGCTCACCTTTGTTCTACGAGCAGTACTTC. Translation: CSSSLATSSPLFYEQYF.